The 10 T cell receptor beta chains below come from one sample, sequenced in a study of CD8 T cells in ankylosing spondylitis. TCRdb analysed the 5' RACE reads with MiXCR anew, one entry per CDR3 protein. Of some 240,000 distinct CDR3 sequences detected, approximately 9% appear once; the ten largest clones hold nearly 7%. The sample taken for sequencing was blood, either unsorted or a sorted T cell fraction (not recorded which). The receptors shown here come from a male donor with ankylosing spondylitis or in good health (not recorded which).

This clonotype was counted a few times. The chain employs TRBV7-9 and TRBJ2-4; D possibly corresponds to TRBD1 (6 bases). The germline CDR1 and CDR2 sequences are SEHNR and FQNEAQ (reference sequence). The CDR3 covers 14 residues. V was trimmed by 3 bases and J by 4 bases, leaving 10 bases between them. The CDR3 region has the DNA TGTGCCAGCAGCTTGGACAGTTTAAAAAACATTCAGTACTTC. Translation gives CASSLDSLKNIQYF.

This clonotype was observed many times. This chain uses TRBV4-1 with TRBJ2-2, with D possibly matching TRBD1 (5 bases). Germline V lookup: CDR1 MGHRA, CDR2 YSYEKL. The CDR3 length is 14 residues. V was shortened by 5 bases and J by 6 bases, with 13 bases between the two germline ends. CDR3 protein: CASSLRRESGELFF. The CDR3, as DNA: TGCGCCAGCAGCTTACGCAGGGAATCCGGGGAGCTGTTTTTT.

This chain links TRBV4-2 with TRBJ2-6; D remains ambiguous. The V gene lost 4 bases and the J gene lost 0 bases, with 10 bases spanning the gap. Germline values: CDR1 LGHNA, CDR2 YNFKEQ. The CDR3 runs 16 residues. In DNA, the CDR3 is TGTGCCAGCAGCCCCGAGGCGTACTCTGGGGCCAACGTCCTGACTTTC. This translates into CASSPEAYSGANVLTF.

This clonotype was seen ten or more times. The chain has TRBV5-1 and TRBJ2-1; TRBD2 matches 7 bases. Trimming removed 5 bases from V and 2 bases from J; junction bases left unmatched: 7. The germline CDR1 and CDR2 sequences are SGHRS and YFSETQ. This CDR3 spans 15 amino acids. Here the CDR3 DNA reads TGCGCCAGCAGTTCAACCGGGACTACCTACAATGAGCAGTTCTTC. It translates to CASSSTGTTYNEQFF.

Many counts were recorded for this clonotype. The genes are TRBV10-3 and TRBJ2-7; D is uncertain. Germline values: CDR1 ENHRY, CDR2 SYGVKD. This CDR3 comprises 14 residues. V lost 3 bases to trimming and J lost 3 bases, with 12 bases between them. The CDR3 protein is CAISDQARVYEQYF. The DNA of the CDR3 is TGTGCCATCAGTGACCAGGCTCGGGTCTACGAGCAGTACTTC.

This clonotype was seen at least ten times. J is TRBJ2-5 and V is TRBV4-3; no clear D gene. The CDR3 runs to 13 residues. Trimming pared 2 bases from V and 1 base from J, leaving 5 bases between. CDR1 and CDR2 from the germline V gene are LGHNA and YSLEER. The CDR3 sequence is CASSQNLQETQYF. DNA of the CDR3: TGCGCCAGCAGCCAAAACCTCCAAGAGACCCAGTACTTC.

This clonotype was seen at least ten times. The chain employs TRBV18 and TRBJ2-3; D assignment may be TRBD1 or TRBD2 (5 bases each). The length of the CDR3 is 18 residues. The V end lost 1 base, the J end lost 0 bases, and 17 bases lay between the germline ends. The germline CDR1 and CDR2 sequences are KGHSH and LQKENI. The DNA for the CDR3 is TGTGCCAGCTCACCACTTGAAGGGGACGTTGGGAGCACAGATACGCAGTATTTT. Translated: CASSPLEGDVGSTDTQYF.

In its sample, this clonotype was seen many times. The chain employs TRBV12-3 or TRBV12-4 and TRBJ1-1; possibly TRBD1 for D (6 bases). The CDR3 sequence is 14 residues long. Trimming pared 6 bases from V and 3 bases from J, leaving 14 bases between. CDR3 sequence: CASRLTGMDTEAFF. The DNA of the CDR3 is TGTGCCAGCAGACTCACAGGGATGGACACTGAAGCTTTCTTT.

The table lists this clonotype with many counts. CDR3 protein: CASSLIGGRYQETQYF. The CDR3 DNA reads TGCGCCAGCAGCTTGATTGGCGGCAGGTACCAAGAGACCCAGTACTTC. V is TRBV5-1 and J is TRBJ2-5; D unclear. Germline CDR1 is SGHRS and CDR2 is YFSETQ. V was pared by 1 base and J by 0 bases, with 13 bases between. The CDR3 extends over 16 amino acids.

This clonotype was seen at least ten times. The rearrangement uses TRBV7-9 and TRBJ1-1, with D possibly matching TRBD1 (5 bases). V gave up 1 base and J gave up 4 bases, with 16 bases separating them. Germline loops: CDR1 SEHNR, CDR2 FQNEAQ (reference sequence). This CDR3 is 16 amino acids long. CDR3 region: CASSLEGLPDGTEAFF. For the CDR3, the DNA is TGTGCCAGCAGCTTAGAGGGACTCCCGGACGGCACTGAAGCTTTCTTT.